These 20 T cell receptor beta chains were sequenced from one sample in a study of T cell repertoires in cytomegalovirus infection. TCRdb called the reads again in MiXCR, with one record for every CDR3 protein. Of some 680,000 distinct CDR3 sequences in the sample, roughly a third were seen once. Sequenced material: PBMCs. These TCRs come from a human donor in good health (CMV status not recorded). Some clones in this sample may be carry-over from other donors' samples.

The V and J genes are TRBV29-1 and TRBJ1-1, with D possibly TRBD1 on 5 matching bases. Per the germline V gene, CDR1 is SQVTM and CDR2 is ANQGSEA. V lost 7 bases and J lost 1, with 13 bases in between. This CDR3 has 13 amino acids. The CDR3 sequence: CSAGDGWNTEAFF. As DNA, the CDR3 is TGCAGCGCGGGGGACGGGTGGAACACTGAAGCTTTCTTT.

This clonotype has at least ten counts. The chain couples TRBV11-1 to TRBJ2-7, with D tentatively TRBD1 or TRBD2 (5 bases each). Trimming removed 1 base from V and 5 bases from J, with 21 bases in between. This CDR3 region has 17 residues. The germline CDR1 and CDR2 sequences are SGHAT and FQDESV (reference sequence). The CDR3 protein is CASSLEGATYTRNEQYF. CDR3 DNA sequence: TGTGCCAGCAGCTTAGAAGGGGCCACCTACACTAGGAACGAGCAGTACTTC. Looking up the rest from reference TRBV11-1 and TRBJ2-7 gives the full variable domain: EAEVAQSPRYKITEKSQAVAFWCDPISGHATLYWYRQILGQGPELLVQFQDESVVDDSQLPKDRFSAERLKGVDSTLKIQPAELGDSAMYLCASSLEGATYTRNEQYFGPGTRLTVT.

This rearrangement joins TRBV7-3 to TRBJ2-3, with TRBD2 identical over 13 bases. CDR3 length: 20 amino acids. Looked up from germline, CDR1 is SGHTA and CDR2 is FQGTGA. With V trimmed by 4 bases and J by 2 bases, 15 bases remained unmatched. Here the CDR3 reads CASSSTSTRGLAGNTDTQYF. In DNA, the CDR3 is TGTGCCAGCAGCTCCACAAGTACCCGGGGACTAGCGGGGAACACAGATACGCAGTATTTT.

V and J are TRBV27 and TRBJ2-2; 7 bases are a match to TRBD1. CDR3 length: 15 residues. Germline V lookup: CDR1 MNHEY, CDR2 SMNVEV (reference sequence). J lost 4 bases, V lost 3 bases, and 5 bases had no gene match. The chain's CDR3 is CASSFVRGITGELFF. The CDR3 DNA follows: TGTGCCAGCAGTTTCGTCAGGGGGATCACCGGGGAGCTGTTTTTT.

The rearrangement joins TRBV4-2 to TRBJ1-2, with TRBD1 matching 7 bases. The trim removed 0 bases at V and 5 bases at J, leaving 6 bases unmatched. Germline CDR1 reads LGHNA; CDR2 reads YNFKEQ. This CDR3 has 15 amino acids. The CDR3 protein is CASSQEGGQPYGYTF. Here the CDR3 DNA reads TGTGCCAGCAGCCAAGAGGGGGGACAGCCTTATGGCTACACCTTC.

This clonotype occurred a few times. The chain uses TRBV10-3 and TRBJ2-5; 11 nucleotides match TRBD1. V was clipped by 4 bases and J by 6 bases; unmatched bases: 10. Looked up from germline, CDR1 is ENHRY and CDR2 is SYGVKD. The CDR3 extends over 16 amino acids. The chain's CDR3 is CAISASGQGARKTQYF. CDR3 in DNA: TGTGCCATCAGTGCGTCCGGACAGGGGGCGCGGAAGACCCAGTACTTC.

The CDR3 nucleotides read TGTGCCAGCAGCCCCCTCCGCAGGGAACTTTCCAACTATGGCTACACCTTC. It yields the protein CASSPLRRELSNYGYTF. This chain uses TRBV7-6 with TRBJ1-2; a possible D gene is TRBD1 (5 bases). Germline CDR1 and CDR2: SGHVS and FNYEAQ. The V end lost 5 bases, the J end lost 2 bases, and 21 bases lay between the germline ends. This CDR3 has 17 amino acids.

The chain links TRBV2 to TRBJ1-5; possible D gene TRBD1, 5 bases. Trimming removed 2 bases from V and 7 bases from J, with 15 bases in between. The CDR3 runs to 15 residues. Looked up from germline, CDR1 is SNHLY and CDR2 is FYNNEI. CDR3 residues: CASSEMRGSGQPQHF. The CDR3 DNA is TGTGCCAGCAGTGAAATGAGGGGTTCAGGGCAGCCCCAGCATTTT.

The chain employs TRBV5-6 and TRBJ2-5; TRBD2 matches at 11 bases. The CDR3 covers 18 residues. V was pared by 5 bases and J by 3 bases, with 15 bases of the junction left unmatched. Germline CDR1 SGHDT, CDR2 YYEEEE. The DNA of the CDR3 is TGTGCCAGCAGACCAGCCGCTAGCGGGAGGCCCGGAGAAGAGACCCAGTACTTC. Its protein product is CASRPAASGRPGEETQYF. The whole variable domain, remainder taken from reference TRBV5-6 and TRBJ2-5, is DAGVTQSPTHLIKTRGQQVTLRCSPKSGHDTVSWYQQALGQGPQFIFQYYEEEERQRGNFPDRFSGHQFPNYSSELNVNALLLGDSALYLCASRPAASGRPGEETQYFGPGTRLLVL.

The chain links TRBV28 to TRBJ1-2, with 8 bases aligning to TRBD1. Germline trimming cut 7 bases from V and 2 bases from J; bases unmatched to any gene: 6. This CDR3 contains 14 residues. Germline V lookup: CDR1 MDHEN, CDR2 SYDVKM. The CDR3 nucleotides are TGTGCCAGCACCCGGACAGGGAGAAACTATGGCTACACCTTC. Residues: CASTRTGRNYGYTF.

There are a few counts of this clonotype. The V and J genes are TRBV29-1 and TRBJ2-1; possible D gene TRBD1, 5 bases. V lost 5 bases to trimming and J lost 7 bases, with 18 bases between them. The germline CDR1 and CDR2 sequences are SQVTM and ANQGSEA. The CDR3 has 14 residues. In DNA, the CDR3 is TGCAGCGTTTCCTGGCAGGGTGGTAAGAATGAGCAGTTCTTC. Its protein product is CSVSWQGGKNEQFF.

This clonotype was detected only a few times. J is TRBJ2-6 and V is TRBV15, with D possibly matching TRBD1 (6 bases). This CDR3 has 16 residues. Between the trimmed V and J ends, which lost 8 bases and 0 bases, there was a span of 14 bases. In germline, CDR1 is LNHNV, CDR2 YYDKDF (reference sequence). Written as DNA, the CDR3 is TGTGCCACCGTCACAGGGCGATACTCTGGGGCCAACGTCCTGACTTTC. It yields the protein CATVTGRYSGANVLTF.

As to this clonotype: A much more abundant neighbour one base away suggests this may be a read error. The V call is TRBV7-9, the J call TRBJ2-3; TRBD2 matches 9 bases. This CDR3 spans 15 amino acids. Germline V gives CDR1 SEHNR, CDR2 FQNEAQ (reference sequence). This CDR3 is CAISPGGLATDTQYF. CDR3 coding DNA: TGTGCCATCAGCCCAGGGGGACTAGCAACAGATACGCAGTATTTT.

This clonotype came up once. The chain has TRBV30 and TRBJ1-6, with D possibly being TRBD1 (6 bases). V dropped 4 bases and J dropped 7 bases, with 11 bases sitting between them. Looked up from germline, CDR1 is GTSNPN and CDR2 is SVGIG (reference sequence). The CDR3 spans 13 residues. The CDR3 bases are TGTGCCTGGAAGGGGGAGTTCAATTCACCCCTCCACTTT. Its protein is CAWKGEFNSPLHF.

In its sample, this clonotype was seen a few times. The V call is TRBV5-1, the J call TRBJ1-4; D might be TRBD1 (5 bases). CDR1 and CDR2 from the germline V gene are SGHRS and YFSETQ. The CDR3 extends over 15 amino acids. V was trimmed by 4 bases and J by 2 bases, leaving 12 bases between them. The CDR3 is CASSGGGVTNEKLFF. DNA for the CDR3: TGCGCCAGCAGCGGCGGAGGGGTCACTAATGAAAAACTGTTTTTT.

The genes are TRBV28 and TRBJ2-3, with 16 bases matching TRBD2. After removal of 5 bases from V and 0 bases from J, the junction contained 5 bases not matched to a gene. CDR1 and CDR2 (germline): MDHEN, SYDVKM. The CDR3 loop spans 18 amino acids. The CDR3 DNA reads as TGTGCCAGCAGTAGGGGACTAGCGGGAGGGCCAAGCACAGATACGCAGTATTTT. It specifies CASSRGLAGGPSTDTQYF.

This clonotype was found once. This may stem from a read error, because a much larger clone lies one nucleotide away. V is TRBV28 and J is TRBJ1-5; D is ambiguous. CDR1 and CDR2 (germline): MDHEN, SYDVKM. The CDR3 length is 17 residues. CDR3 in amino acids: CAISITWAHRLNQPQHF. CDR3 nucleotides: TGTGCCATCAGTATAACTTGGGCCCACCGCCTCAATCAGCCCCAGCATTTT.

The sample holds a few counts of this clonotype. This sequence joins TRBV28 and TRBJ2-3; no definite D call. CDR1 MDHEN and CDR2 SYDVKM come from the germline V gene. Trimming stripped 1 base from V and 6 bases from J, with 5 bases between. CDR3 length: 12 amino acids. CDR3 residues: CASSLSWDTQYF. The CDR3 DNA reads as TGTGCCAGCAGTTTATCTTGGGATACGCAGTATTTT.

As for this clonotype: This is likely a read error, given that the CDR3 carries no conserved phenylalanine or tryptophan at its end. V usage is TRBV11-2 and J usage is TRBJ2-7; D gene uncertain. Germline loops: CDR1 SGHAT, CDR2 FQNNGV. V lost 0 bases, J lost 0 bases, and 6 bases lay in between. The CDR3 spans 14 residues. This CDR3 reads CASSLEPSSYEQYL. The DNA for the CDR3 is TGTGCCAGCAGCTTAGAGCCCAGCTCCTACGAGCAGTACTTA.

The gene calls are TRBV10-1 and TRBJ2-7; 7 bases match TRBD2. The CDR3 covers 15 residues. V was clipped by 0 bases and J by 0 bases; unmatched bases: 2. Germline values: CDR1 WNHNN, CDR2 SYGVQD (reference sequence). CDR3 region: CASSESRTSSYEQYF. CDR3 sequence (DNA): TGCGCCAGCAGTGAGTCACGGACTAGCTCCTACGAGCAGTACTTC.